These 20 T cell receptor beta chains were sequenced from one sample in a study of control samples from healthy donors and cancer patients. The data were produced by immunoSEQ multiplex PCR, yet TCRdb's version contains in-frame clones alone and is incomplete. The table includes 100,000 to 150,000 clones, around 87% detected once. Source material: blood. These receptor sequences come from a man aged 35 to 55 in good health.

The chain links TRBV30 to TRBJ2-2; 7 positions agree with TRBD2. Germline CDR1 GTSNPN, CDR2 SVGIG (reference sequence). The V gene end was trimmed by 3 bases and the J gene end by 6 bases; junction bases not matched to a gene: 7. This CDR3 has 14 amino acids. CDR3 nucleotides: TGTGCCTGGAGGGGCGGGGGTTGGTCCGGGGAGCTGTTTTTT. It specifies CAWRGGGWSGELFF.

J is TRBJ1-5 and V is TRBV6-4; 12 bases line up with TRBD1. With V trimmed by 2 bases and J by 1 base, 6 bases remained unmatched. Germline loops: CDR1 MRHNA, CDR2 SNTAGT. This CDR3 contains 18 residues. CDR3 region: CASSDGGTGGGSNQPQHF. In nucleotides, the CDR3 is TGTGCCAGCAGTGACGGGGGGACAGGGGGCGGAAGCAATCAGCCCCAGCATTTT.

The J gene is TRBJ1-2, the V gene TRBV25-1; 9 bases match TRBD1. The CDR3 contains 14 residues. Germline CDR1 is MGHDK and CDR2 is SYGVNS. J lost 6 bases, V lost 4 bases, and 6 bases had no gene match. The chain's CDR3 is CASSASGQGHGYTF. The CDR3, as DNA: TGTGCCAGCAGTGCATCGGGACAGGGTCATGGCTACACCTTC.

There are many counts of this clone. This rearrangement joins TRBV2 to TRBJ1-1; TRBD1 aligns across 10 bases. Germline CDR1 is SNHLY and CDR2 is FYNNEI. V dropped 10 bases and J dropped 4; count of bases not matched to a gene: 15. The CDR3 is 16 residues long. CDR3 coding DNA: TGTGCCACGGACCGGGGACAGGGGAGTCGTCCCACTGAAGCTTTCTTT. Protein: CATDRGQGSRPTEAFF.

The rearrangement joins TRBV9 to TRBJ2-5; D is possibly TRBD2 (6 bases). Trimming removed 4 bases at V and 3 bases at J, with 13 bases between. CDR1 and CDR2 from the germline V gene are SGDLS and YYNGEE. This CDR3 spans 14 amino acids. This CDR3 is CASSFEGLKETQYF. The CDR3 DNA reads TGTGCCAGCAGCTTCGAGGGACTGAAAGAGACCCAGTACTTC.

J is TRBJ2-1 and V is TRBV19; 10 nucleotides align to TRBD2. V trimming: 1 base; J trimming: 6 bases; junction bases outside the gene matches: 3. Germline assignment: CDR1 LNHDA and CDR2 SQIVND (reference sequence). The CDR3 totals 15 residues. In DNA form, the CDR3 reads TGTGCCAGTAGTATAGTCGGACTAGCGGTCAATGAGCAGTTCTTC. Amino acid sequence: CASSIVGLAVNEQFF.

The chain's CDR3 is CATSDSGQEVYNEQFF. DNA for the CDR3: TGTGCCACCAGTGATTCAGGACAGGAGGTCTACAATGAGCAGTTCTTC. J is TRBJ2-1 and V is TRBV24-1, with 7 bases matching TRBD1. Germline loops: CDR1 KGHDR, CDR2 SFDVKD. V gave up 2 bases and J gave up 3 bases; unmatched junction bases: 6. This CDR3 comprises 16 residues.

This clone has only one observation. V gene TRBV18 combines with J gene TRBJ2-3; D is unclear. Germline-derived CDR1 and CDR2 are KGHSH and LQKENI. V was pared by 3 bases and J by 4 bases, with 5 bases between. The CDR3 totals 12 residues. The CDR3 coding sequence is TGTGCCAGCTCACCTAGGGCAGATACGCAGTATTTT. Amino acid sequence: CASSPRADTQYF.

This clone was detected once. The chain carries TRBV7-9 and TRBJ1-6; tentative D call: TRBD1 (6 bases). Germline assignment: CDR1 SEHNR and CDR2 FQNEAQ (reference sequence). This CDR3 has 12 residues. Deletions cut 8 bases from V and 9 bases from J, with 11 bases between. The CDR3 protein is CASGGRGSPLHF. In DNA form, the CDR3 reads TGTGCCAGCGGGGGCCGGGGTTCACCCCTCCACTTT. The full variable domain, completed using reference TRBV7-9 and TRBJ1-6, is DTGVSQNPRHKITKRGQNVTFRCDPISEHNRLYWYRQTLGQGPEFLTYFQNEAQLEKSRLLSDRFSAERPKGSFSTLEIQRTEQGDSAMYLCASGGRGSPLHFGNGTRLTVT.

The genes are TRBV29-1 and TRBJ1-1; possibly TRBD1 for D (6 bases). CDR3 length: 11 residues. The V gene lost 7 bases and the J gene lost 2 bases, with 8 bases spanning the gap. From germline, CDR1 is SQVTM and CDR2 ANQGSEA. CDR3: CSGTDNTEAFF. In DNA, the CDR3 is TGCAGCGGGACAGATAACACTGAAGCTTTCTTT.

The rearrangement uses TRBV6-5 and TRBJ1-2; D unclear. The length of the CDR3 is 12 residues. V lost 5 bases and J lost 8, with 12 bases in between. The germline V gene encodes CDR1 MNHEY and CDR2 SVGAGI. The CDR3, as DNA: TGTGCCAGCAGTACACATCCCCAGGGCTACACCTTC. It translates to CASSTHPQGYTF.

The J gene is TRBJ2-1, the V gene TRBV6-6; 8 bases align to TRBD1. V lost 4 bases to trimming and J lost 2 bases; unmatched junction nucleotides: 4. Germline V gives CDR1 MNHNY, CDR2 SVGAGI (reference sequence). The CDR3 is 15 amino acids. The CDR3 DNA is TGTGCCAGCAGTTCTCAGGGGGCCCCCTACAATGAGCAGTTCTTC. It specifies CASSSQGAPYNEQFF.

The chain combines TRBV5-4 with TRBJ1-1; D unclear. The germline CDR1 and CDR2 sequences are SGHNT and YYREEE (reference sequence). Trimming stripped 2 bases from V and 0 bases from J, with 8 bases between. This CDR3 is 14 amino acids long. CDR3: CASSFSGMNTEAFF. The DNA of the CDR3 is TGTGCCAGCAGCTTTTCGGGGATGAACACTGAAGCTTTCTTT.

As DNA, the CDR3 is TGTGCCAGTAGTAATCTGAGATTCTATGGCTACACCTTC. Residues: CASSNLRFYGYTF. The chain uses TRBV19 and TRBJ1-2; D is undetermined. This CDR3 has 13 residues. V dropped 4 bases and J dropped 4 bases, with 10 bases sitting between them. Germline lookup yields CDR1 LNHDA and CDR2 SQIVND (reference sequence).

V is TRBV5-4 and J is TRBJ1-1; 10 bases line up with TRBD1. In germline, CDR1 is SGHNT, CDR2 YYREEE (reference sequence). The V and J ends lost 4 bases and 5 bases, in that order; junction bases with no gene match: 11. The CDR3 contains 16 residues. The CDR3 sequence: CASSLRTGGAKTEAFF. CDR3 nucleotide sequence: TGTGCCAGCAGCCTGCGGACAGGGGGAGCCAAGACTGAAGCTTTCTTT.

The CDR3 DNA follows: TGTGCCAGTAGTATAACGGGACAGACAGGCTACACCTTC. It codes for CASSITGQTGYTF. This sequence joins TRBV19 and TRBJ1-2; 7 bases map to TRBD1. V lost 2 bases to trimming and J lost 8 bases; unmatched junction nucleotides: 5. The germline CDR1 and CDR2 sequences are LNHDA and SQIVND (reference sequence). The CDR3 contains 13 residues.

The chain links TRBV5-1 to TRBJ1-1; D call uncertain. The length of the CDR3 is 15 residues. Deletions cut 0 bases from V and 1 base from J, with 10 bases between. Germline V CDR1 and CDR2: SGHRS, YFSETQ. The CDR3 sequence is CASSLDPAQNTEAFF. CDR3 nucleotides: TGCGCCAGCAGCTTGGACCCGGCGCAGAACACTGAAGCTTTCTTT.

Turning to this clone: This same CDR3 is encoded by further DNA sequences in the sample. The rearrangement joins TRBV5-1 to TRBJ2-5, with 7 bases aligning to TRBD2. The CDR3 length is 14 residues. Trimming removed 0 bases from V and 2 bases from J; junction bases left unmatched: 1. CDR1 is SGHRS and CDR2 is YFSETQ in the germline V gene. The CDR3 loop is CASSLAGGQETQYF. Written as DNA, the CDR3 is TGCGCCAGCAGCTTGGCGGGGGGTCAAGAGACCCAGTACTTC.

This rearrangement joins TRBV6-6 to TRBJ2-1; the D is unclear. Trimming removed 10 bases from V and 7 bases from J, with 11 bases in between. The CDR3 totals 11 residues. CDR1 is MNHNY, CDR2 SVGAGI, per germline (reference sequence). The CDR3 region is CATADANEQFF. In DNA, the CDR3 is TGTGCCACTGCGGACGCGAATGAGCAGTTCTTC.

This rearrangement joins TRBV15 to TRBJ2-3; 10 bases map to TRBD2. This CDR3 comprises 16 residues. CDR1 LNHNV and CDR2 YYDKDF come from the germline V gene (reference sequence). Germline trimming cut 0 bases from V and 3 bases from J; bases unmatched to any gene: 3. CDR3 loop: CATSRDRAGGTDTQYF. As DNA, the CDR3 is TGTGCCACCAGCAGAGATCGAGCGGGGGGGACAGATACGCAGTATTTT.